This T cell receptor (beta chain) stems from a study of blood T cell repertoires in COVID-19. Study in general: COVID-19 samples collected from the United States, Italy and Spain covered acute and convalescent phases.

The germline CDR1 and CDR2 sequences are SGHTA and FQGNSA. V shed 2 bases, J shed 8 bases, and the junction held 5 bases outside the gene matches. This CDR3 contains 14 residues. In Cohort 3, a recovered donor had either two negative PCRs, clearance, or symptom resolution. As handled by the study authors: For nucleated cells, counts were estimated from reference gene primer amplification. Data came from immunoSEQ multiplex PCR; TCRdb stores just in-frame clones and leaves some out. That table supplies the V and J calls and clone size; D and trimming were determined from the DNA. The top ten hold 1.7% of the sample, which has about 300,000 clones, about nine tenths seen once.

This TCR was sampled from a woman in her forties who had recovered from COVID-19. This sequence joins TRBV7-2 and TRBJ2-3; TRBD1 matches at 9 bases. Sequences were obtained from PBMCs or T cells enriched from blood (not recorded which). CDR3 region: CASSLRQGEVTQYF. DNA for the CDR3: TGTGCCAGCAGCTTAAGACAGGGGGAGGTTACGCAGTATTTT.